The clone carrying this T cell receptor beta chain was seen many times. What it binds is unknown. Germline assignment: CDR1 SGHAT and CDR2 FQNNGV. Trimming at V came to 5 bases and at J to 0 bases, leaving 7 bases not matched to a gene. CDR3 size: 16 residues. As part of library construction, unique molecular identifiers were attached to individual cDNA molecules. TCRdb fed the 5' RACE reads into MiXCR, producing one record per CDR3 protein. The data contain 45,000 to 65,000 distinct CDR3 sequences, less than 9.5% of them singletons. The data were taken from a study of early T cells in non-severe SARS-CoV-2 infection. Study-wide findings and caveats: Using VDJdb, the matching emphasized anti-spike CD8 responses while missing private and CD4 specificities.

Input material: whole blood. The chain has TRBV11-2 and TRBJ2-1, with 7 nucleotides matching TRBD1. The sequence was collected from an adult who was a healthcare worker with PCR-confirmed SARS-CoV-2 infection or an uninfected control (not recorded which). The CDR3 nucleotides read TGTGCCAGCAGCCTTTCCAGGGGGAGCTCCTACAATGAGCAGTTCTTC. It encodes CASSLSRGSSYNEQFF.